This TCR beta chain was profiled in a study of blood T cells in healthy people across ages. About the research overall: Using template switching, researchers captured about one barcoded beta molecule for each two T cells. Study observations and caveats: PBMCs that were unsorted prevented a conclusive naive versus antigen-experienced comparison. The fall in TCR beta diversity per million T cells was roughly linear with age.

With regard to this clonotype: Its antigen is still unknown.

Alongside a J-beta primer mix, a sample-barcoded 5' primer served in a second PCR lasting 7 to 11 cycles. There were at least 3 million CDR3-containing paired-end reads obtained from each sample. One entry per CDR3 protein results from TCRdb running MiXCR on the 5' RACE reads. The sample consists of some 710,000 distinct CDR3 sequences, about 45% of them appearing once. The germline gives CDR1 MNHNS, CDR2 SASEGT. The ends were cut back, 0 bases at V and 9 bases at J, with 5 bases in the middle. This CDR3 comprises 11 residues. The J gene is TRBJ1-2, the V gene TRBV6-1; D is undetermined. The clonotype comes from a man aged 80 or over in good health. The specimen sequenced was blood. The CDR3 loop is CASSEAKRYTF. The CDR3 DNA reads as TGTGCCAGCAGTGAAGCGAAGCGCTACACCTTC.